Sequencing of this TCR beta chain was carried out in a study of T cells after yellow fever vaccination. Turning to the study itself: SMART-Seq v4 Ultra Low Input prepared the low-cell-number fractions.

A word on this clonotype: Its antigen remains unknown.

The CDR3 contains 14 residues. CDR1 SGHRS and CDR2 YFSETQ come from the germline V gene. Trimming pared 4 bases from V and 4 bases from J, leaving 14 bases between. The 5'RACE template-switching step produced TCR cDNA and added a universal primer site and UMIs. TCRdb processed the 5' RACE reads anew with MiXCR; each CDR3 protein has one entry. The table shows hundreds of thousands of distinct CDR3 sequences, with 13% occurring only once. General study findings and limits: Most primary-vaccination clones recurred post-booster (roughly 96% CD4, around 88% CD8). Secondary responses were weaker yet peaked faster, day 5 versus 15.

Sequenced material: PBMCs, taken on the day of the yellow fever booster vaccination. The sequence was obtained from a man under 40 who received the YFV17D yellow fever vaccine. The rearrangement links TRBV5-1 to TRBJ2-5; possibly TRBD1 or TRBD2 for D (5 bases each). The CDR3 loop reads CASSLSGTGETQYF. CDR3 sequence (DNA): TGCGCCAGCAGCCTTAGTGGGACCGGAGAGACCCAGTACTTC.